This TCR beta chain derives from a study of blood T cell repertoires in COVID-19. Study-wide background: Researchers got acute and convalescent COVID-19 samples from the United States, Italy and Spain.

Germline values: CDR1 SGHTA, CDR2 FQGNSA. The CDR3 runs to 18 residues. V lost 5 bases to trimming and J lost 7 bases, with 27 bases between them. Study members were between roughly 18 and 89 years old and lived in around 24 US regions. Clinical histories supplied by participants themselves formed the basis of cohort assignment. Sequencing was performed with immunoSEQ multiplex PCR; in TCRdb, only in-frame clones are kept and a portion is missing. The repertoire has about 390,000 clones, around nine tenths of them found once; the top ten carry around 9.3%. Input material: PBMCs or T cells enriched from blood (not recorded which). This chain connects TRBV7-2 to TRBJ2-1, with a possible D match to TRBD1 (6 bases). The sequence was obtained from a woman in her 50s who had recovered from COVID-19. CDR3 region: CASSKRGAHKTTGNEQFF. The CDR3 nucleotides read TGTGCCAGCAGCAAAAGAGGAGCCCACAAAACCACAGGGAATGAGCAGTTCTTC.